The clone carrying this T cell receptor beta chain was counted many times. Germline V gives CDR1 MNHNY, CDR2 SVGAGI (reference sequence). Trimming took 6 bases from V and 5 from J, leaving 13 bases between them. The CDR3 has 13 residues. This entry is derived from a study of early T cells in non-severe SARS-CoV-2 infection. The library protocol tagged individual cDNA molecules with unique molecular identifiers. TCRdb fed the 5' RACE reads into MiXCR, producing one record per CDR3 protein. The data show 45,000 to 55,000 distinct CDR3 sequences, under 7.5% seen once. Sequencing was performed on whole blood. The receptor's source is an adult who was a healthcare worker with PCR-confirmed SARS-CoV-2 infection or an uninfected control (not recorded which). The chain is built from TRBV6-6 and TRBJ2-5; tentatively, D is TRBD1 (5 bases). The CDR3 protein is CASSYRQRETQYF. CDR3 nucleotide sequence: TGTGCCAGCAGCTACAGACAGAGGGAGACCCAGTACTTC.